This T cell receptor (beta chain) was captured in a study of naive and memory T cell subsets. General observations from the study: Between naive and memory subsets, TCR abundance power law exponents differed. In naive cells, over 95% of TCR sequences were seen only once. Clonotypes here are unpaired alpha or beta chain sequences. Possibly reflecting memory cells re-expressing CD45RA, a few larger clonotypes occurred in naive repertoires, especially CD8.

This clonotype has just a few counts. What it binds is unknown. The beta constant-region primer was an equimolar mix of two oligonucleotides covering TRBC1 and TRBC2. The ligated cDNA underwent four PCR rounds using SP2 and nested alpha and beta constant-region primers. TCRdb analysed the UMI-ligation and nested PCR reads with MiXCR anew, one entry per CDR3 protein. The sample yields around 160,000 distinct CDR3 sequences, approximately 22% seen once. This sequence originates from a human donor in good health. The source material was naive CD4+ T cells from blood.

CDR3 DNA sequence: TGTGCCAGTAGTATTGGACCAGTGCCCTCGAATTCACCCCTCCACTTT. As protein: CASSIGPVPSNSPLHF. The J gene is TRBJ1-6, the V gene TRBV19, with D unclear. V was trimmed by 3 bases and J by 7 bases, leaving 16 bases between them. The germline CDR1 and CDR2 sequences are LNHDA and SQIVND (reference sequence). CDR3 length equals 16 residues.